Sequencing of this T cell receptor beta chain was carried out in a study of neurological immune-mediated disorders. This clonotype occurred many times. TCRdb reprocessed the 5' RACE reads via MiXCR and lists one record per CDR3 protein. Of about 89,000 distinct CDR3 sequences in the sample, 2.5% to 3% were seen once. The germline gives CDR1 DFQATT, CDR2 SNEGSKA (reference sequence). The CDR3 sequence is 16 residues long. V lost 1 base, J lost 8 bases, and 20 bases lay in between. Sample: PBMCs. The receptor was isolated from a woman aged 30 to 39 with multiple sclerosis. The V gene is TRBV20-1, the J gene TRBJ1-4, with D possibly being TRBD1 (5 bases). The CDR3 spells CSARVPLGVRFEKLFF. The CDR3 region has the DNA TGCAGTGCTAGAGTGCCCCTGGGGGTGCGGTTCGAAAAACTGTTTTTT.